This T cell receptor (beta chain) derives from a study of vaccination effects on CD4 cells after COVID-19. Study-level points and caveats: Most post-vaccine spike-reactive clones in convalescents were new, not infection-derived.

On this clone: Antigen unknown.

Only in-frame clones appear in the TCRdb table, and some are missing; sequencing was by immunoSEQ multiplex PCR. The sample yields about 27,000 clones, 77% seen once. Prior to sequencing, the ViraFEST assay stimulated PBMC with viral peptide pools, which expanded the antigen-specific CD4+ T cells. Culture lasted roughly eleven days before CD4+ T cell isolation. Documented for the person is a PCR-confirmed SARS-CoV-2 infection occurring between March and December 2020. Around 2.2 million PBMC per well received approximately 10 IU/ml IL-2 and roughly 10 ug/ml peptides in culture. Half the medium was replaced with IL-2 medium on days 3 and 7. Germline assignment: CDR1 SGHTA and CDR2 FQGTGA. V was pared by 5 bases and J by 2 bases, with 8 bases between. This CDR3 spans 13 amino acids.

The receptor comes from a human donor who had a prior SARS-CoV-2 infection. The sample here was CD4+ T cells from PBMCs cultured with HCoV-NL63 spike peptides, taken before COVID-19 vaccination. The chain has TRBV7-3 and TRBJ2-3; D is ambiguous. The CDR3 DNA reads as TGTGCCAGCAGCCCGAGAAACACAGATACGCAGTATTTT. Its translation is CASSPRNTDTQYF.